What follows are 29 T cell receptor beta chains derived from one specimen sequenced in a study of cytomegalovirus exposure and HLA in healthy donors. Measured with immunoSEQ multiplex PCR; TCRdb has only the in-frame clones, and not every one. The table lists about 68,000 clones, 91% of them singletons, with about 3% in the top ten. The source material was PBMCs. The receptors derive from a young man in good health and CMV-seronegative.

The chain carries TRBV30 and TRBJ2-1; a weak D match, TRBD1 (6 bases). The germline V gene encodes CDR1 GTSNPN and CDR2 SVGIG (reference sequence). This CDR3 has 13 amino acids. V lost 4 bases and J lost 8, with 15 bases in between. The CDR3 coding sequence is TGTGCCTGGACCGAGGGCAGGGGAGATGAGCAGTTCTTC. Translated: CAWTEGRGDEQFF.

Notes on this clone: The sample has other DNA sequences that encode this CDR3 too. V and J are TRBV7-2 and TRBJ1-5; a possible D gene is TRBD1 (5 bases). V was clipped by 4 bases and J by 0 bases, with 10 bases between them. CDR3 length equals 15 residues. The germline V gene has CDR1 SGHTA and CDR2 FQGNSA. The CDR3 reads CASSSTGNSNQPQHF. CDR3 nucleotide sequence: TGTGCCAGCAGCTCCACAGGAAATAGCAATCAGCCCCAGCATTTT. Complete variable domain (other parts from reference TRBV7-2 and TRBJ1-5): GAGVSQSPSNKVTEKGKDVELRCDPISGHTALYWYRQSLGQGLEFLIYFQGNSAPDKSGLPSDRFSAERTGGSVSTLTIQRTQQEDSAVYLCASSSTGNSNQPQHFGDGTRLSIL.

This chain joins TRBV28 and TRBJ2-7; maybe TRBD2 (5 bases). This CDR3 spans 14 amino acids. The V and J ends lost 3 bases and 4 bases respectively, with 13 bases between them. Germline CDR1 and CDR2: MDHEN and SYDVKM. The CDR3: CASSFIPQRYEQYF. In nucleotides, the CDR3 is TGTGCCAGCAGTTTCATCCCCCAGCGGTACGAGCAGTACTTC.

The chain's CDR3 is CASSLFSQETQYF. In nucleotides, the CDR3 is TGTGCCAGCAGTCTATTCAGCCAAGAGACCCAGTACTTC. The V call is TRBV28, the J call TRBJ2-5; D unresolved. The CDR3 runs 13 residues. Germline-derived CDR1 and CDR2 are MDHEN and SYDVKM. Between the trimmed V and J ends, which lost 5 bases and 1 base, there was a span of 8 bases.

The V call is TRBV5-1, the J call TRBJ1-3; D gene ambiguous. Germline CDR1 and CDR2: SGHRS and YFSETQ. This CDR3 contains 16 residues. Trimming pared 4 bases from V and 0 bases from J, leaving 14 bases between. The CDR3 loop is CASSLGGLHSGNTIYF. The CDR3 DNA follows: TGCGCCAGCAGCCTGGGCGGGCTGCACTCTGGAAACACCATATATTTT. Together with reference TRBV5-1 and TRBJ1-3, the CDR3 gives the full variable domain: KAGVTQTPRYLIKTRGQQVTLSCSPISGHRSVSWYQQTPGQGLQFLFEYFSETQRNKGNFPGRFSGRQFSNSRSEMNVSTLELGDSALYLCASSLGGLHSGNTIYFGEGSWLTVV.

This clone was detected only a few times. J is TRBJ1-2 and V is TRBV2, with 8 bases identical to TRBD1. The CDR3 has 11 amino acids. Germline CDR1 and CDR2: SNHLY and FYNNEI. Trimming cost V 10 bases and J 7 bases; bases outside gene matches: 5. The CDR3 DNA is TGTGCCATAGGACAGGGCCGTGGCTACACCTTC. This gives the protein CAIGQGRGYTF.

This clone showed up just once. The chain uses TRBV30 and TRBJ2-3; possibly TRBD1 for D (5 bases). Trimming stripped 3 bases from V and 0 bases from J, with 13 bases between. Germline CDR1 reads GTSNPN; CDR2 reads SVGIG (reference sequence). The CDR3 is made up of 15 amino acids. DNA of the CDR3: TGTGCCTGGAGGAAGACAGTTCCTAGCACAGATACGCAGTATTTT. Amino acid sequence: CAWRKTVPSTDTQYF.

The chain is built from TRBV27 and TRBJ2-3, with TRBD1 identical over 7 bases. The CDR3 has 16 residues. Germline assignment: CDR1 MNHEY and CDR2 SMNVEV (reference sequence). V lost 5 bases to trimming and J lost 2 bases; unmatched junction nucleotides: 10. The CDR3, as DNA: TGTGCCAGCAGTATGACTGACAGGGCTCTCACAGATACGCAGTATTTT. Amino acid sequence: CASSMTDRALTDTQYF.

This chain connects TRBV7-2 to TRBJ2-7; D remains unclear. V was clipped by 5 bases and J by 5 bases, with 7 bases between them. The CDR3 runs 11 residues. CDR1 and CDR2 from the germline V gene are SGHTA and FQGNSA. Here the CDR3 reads CASSEQNEQYF. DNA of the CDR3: TGTGCCAGCAGCGAGCAAAACGAGCAGTACTTC.

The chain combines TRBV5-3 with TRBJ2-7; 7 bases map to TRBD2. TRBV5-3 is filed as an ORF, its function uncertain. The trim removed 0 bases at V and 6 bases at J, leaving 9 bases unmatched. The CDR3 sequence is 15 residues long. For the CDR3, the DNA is TGTGCCAGAAGCTTGGGGACTAGAGGCCGCCGCGAGCAGTACTTC. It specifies CARSLGTRGRREQYF.

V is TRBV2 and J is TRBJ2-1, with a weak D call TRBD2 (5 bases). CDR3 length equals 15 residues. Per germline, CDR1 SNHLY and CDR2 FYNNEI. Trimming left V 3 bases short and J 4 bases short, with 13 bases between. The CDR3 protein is CASSDGSPAYNEQFF. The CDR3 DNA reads TGTGCCAGCAGTGATGGGAGTCCAGCATACAATGAGCAGTTCTTC.

The CDR3 is CASSLSGRVNEQYF. CDR3 DNA: TGTGCCAGCAGCTTATCGGGCAGGGTGAACGAGCAGTACTTC. V and J are TRBV7-6 and TRBJ2-7; D is perhaps TRBD1 (5 bases). Germline V gives CDR1 SGHVS, CDR2 FNYEAQ. The CDR3 covers 14 residues. V was shortened by 2 bases and J by 5 bases, with 13 bases between the two germline ends.

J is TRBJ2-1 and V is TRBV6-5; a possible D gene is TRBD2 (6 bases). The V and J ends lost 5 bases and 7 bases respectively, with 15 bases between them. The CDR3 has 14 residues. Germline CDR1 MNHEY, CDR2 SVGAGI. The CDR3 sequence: CASSGDSAGNEQFF. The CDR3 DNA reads TGTGCCAGCAGTGGGGACTCTGCGGGAAATGAGCAGTTCTTC.

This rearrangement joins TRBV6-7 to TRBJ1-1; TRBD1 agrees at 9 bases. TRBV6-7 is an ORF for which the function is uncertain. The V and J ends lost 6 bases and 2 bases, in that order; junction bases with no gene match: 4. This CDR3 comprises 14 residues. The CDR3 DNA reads TGTGCCAGCAGGGACAGGGGTTACAACACTGAAGCTTTCTTT. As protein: CASRDRGYNTEAFF.

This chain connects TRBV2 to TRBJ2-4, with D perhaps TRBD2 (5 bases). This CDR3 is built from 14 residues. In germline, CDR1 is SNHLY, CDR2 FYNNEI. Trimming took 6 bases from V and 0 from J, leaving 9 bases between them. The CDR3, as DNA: TGTGCCAGCAGGCGACGGGAAGCCAAAAACATTCAGTACTTC. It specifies CASRRREAKNIQYF.

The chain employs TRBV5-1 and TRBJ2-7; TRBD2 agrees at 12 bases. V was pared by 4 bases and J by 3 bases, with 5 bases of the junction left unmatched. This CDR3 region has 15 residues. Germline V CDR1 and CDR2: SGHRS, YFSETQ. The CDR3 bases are TGCGCCAGCAGCCCGACTAGCGGGAGTGGCTACGAGCAGTACTTC. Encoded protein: CASSPTSGSGYEQYF.

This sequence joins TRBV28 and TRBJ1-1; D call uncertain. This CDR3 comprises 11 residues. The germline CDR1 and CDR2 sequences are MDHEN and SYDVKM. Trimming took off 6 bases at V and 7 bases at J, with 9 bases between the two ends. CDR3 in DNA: TGTGCCAGCAGCCAGGCTTTTGAAGCTTTCTTT. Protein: CASSQAFEAFF. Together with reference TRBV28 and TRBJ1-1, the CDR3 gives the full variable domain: DVKVTQSSRYLVKRTGEKVFLECVQDMDHENMFWYRQDPGLGLRLIYFSYDVKMKEKGDIPEGYSVSREKKERFSLILESASTNQTSMYLCASSQAFEAFFGQGTRLTVV.

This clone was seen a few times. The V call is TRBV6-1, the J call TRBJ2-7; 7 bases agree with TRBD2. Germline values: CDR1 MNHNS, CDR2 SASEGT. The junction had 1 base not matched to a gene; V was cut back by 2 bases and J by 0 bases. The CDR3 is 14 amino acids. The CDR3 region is CASSETSVSYEQYF. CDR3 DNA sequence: TGTGCCAGCAGTGAAACTAGCGTCTCCTACGAGCAGTACTTC.

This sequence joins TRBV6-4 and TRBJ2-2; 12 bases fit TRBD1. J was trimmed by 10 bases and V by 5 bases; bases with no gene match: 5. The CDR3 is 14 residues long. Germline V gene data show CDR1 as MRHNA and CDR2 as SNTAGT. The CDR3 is CASSRGQGAEELFF. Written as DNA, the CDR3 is TGTGCCAGCAGTAGGGGACAGGGGGCCGAGGAGCTGTTTTTT.

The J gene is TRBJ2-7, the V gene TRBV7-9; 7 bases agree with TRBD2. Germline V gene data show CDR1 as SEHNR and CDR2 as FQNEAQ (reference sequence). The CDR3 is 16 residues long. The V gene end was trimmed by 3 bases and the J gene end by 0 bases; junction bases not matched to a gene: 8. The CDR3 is CASSFPPGGGSYEQYF. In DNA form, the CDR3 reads TGTGCCAGCAGCTTTCCCCCGGGGGGTGGCTCCTACGAGCAGTACTTC.

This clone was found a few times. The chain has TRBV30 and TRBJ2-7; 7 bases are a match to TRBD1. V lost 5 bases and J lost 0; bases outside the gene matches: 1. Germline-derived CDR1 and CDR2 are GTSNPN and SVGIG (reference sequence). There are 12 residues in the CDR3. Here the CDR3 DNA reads TGTGCCTGGGGGACAGCCTCCTACGAGCAGTACTTC. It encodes CAWGTASYEQYF.

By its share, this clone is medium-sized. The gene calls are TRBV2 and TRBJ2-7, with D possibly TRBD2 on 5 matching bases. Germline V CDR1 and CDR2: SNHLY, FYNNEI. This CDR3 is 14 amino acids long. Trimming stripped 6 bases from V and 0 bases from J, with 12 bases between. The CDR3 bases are TGTGCCAGCAGCGCATGGAGGTTCTCCTACGAGCAGTACTTC. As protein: CASSAWRFSYEQYF.

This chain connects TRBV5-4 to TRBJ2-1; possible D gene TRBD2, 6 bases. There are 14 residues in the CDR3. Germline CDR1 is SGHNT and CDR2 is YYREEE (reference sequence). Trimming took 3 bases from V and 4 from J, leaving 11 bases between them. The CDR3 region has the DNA TGTGCCAGCAGCTCCATGACTAGGTACAATGAGCAGTTCTTC. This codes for CASSSMTRYNEQFF. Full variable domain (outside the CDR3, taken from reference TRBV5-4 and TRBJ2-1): ETGVTQSPTHLIKTRGQQVTLRCSSQSGHNTVSWYQQALGQGPQFIFQYYREEENGRGNFPPRFSGLQFPNYSSELNVNALELDDSALYLCASSSMTRYNEQFFGPGTRLTVL.

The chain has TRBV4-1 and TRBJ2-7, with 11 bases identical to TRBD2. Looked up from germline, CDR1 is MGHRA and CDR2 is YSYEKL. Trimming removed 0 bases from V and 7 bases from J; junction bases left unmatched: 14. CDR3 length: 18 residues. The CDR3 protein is CASSQDLAGGPNVGEQYF. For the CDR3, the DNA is TGCGCCAGCAGCCAAGACCTAGCGGGAGGACCCAATGTGGGAGAGCAGTACTTC.

CDR3 region: CASRGEGLGGNEQFF. The CDR3 bases are TGTGCCAGCAGGGGGGAAGGACTAGGCGGCAATGAGCAGTTCTTC. V usage is TRBV28 and J usage is TRBJ2-1; TRBD2 matches at 7 bases. CDR1 and CDR2 from the germline V gene are MDHEN and SYDVKM. V lost 6 bases, J lost 6 bases, and 11 bases stayed unmatched. CDR3 length: 15 amino acids.

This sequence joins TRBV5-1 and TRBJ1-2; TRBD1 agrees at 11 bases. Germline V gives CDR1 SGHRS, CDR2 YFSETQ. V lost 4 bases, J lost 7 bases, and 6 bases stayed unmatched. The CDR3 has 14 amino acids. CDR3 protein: CASSPGTGGSGYTF. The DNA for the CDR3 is TGCGCCAGCAGCCCCGGGACAGGGGGTAGTGGCTACACCTTC.

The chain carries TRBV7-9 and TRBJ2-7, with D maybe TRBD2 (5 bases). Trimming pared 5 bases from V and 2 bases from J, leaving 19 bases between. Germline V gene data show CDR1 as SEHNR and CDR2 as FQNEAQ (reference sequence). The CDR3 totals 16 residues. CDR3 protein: CASSPSPSSHPYEQYF. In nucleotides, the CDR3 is TGTGCCAGCAGCCCCTCACCTAGCAGTCATCCCTACGAGCAGTACTTC.

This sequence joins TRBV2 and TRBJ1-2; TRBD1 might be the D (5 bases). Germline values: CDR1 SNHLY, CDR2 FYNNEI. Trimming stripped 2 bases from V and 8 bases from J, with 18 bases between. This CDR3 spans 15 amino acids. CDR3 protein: CASSERRTEGKGYTF. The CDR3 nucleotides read TGTGCCAGCAGTGAAAGACGGACGGAGGGGAAGGGCTACACCTTC.

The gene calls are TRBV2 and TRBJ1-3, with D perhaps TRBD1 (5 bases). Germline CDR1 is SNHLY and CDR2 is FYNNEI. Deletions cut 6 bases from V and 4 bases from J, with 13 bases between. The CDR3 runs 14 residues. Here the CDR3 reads CASSREGPGNTIYF. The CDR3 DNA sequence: TGTGCCAGCAGCCGGGAGGGGCCCGGAAACACCATATATTTT.